The rows below give T cell receptor beta chains drawn from one sample of a study of shared clonotypes between healthy human individuals. Some clones are missing from TCRdb's copy, which holds only in-frame ones; the method was immunoSEQ multiplex PCR. The table records millions of clones, 85% to 95% of them present only once. Sequences were obtained from naive CD4+ T cells from PBMCs. These receptors were obtained from a man aged 18 to 35 in good health. Some clones in this sample may be carry-over from other donors' samples. CDR3s include the opening cysteine and the closing phenylalanine or tryptophan. D genes are given only for firm matches. Expanded clones are given a class, and other clones once, few, many or no size at all.

size	V	J	D	CDR3	DNA
once	TRBV28	TRBJ2-5	-	CASKPALPQETQYF	TGTGCCAGCAAGCCCGCCCTCCCCCAAGAGACCCAGTACTTC
-	TRBV9	TRBJ2-1	TRBD1	CASSVLGGVNNEQFF	TGTGCCAGCAGCGTATTAGGGGGCGTCAACAATGAGCAGTTCTTC
-	TRBV5-4	TRBJ2-7	-	CASSSETGSYEQYF	TGTGCCAGCAGCTCTGAAACAGGGTCCTACGAGCAGTACTTC
-	TRBV7-8	TRBJ1-2	-	CASSPAGYGYTF	TGTGCCAGCAGCCCAGCCGGCTATGGCTACACCTTC
-	TRBV30	TRBJ1-2	-	CAWSPVTNYGYTF	TGTGCCTGGAGCCCAGTGACTAACTATGGCTACACCTTC
-	TRBV11-3	TRBJ2-1	-	CASSLGGSSDNEQFF	TGTGCCAGCAGCTTAGGAGGTTCAAGCGACAATGAGCAGTTCTTC
-	TRBV28	TRBJ1-1	-	CASSLRTIMNTEAFF	TGTGCCAGCAGTTTACGGACAATCATGAACACTGAAGCTTTCTTT
-	TRBV27	TRBJ2-7	-	CASSTVRGLSSYEQYF	TGTGCCAGCAGTACGGTCAGGGGCCTCAGCTCCTACGAGCAGTACTTC
-	TRBV7-9	TRBJ2-1	-	CASSLYLDYNEQFF	TGTGCCAGCAGCTTGTATCTTGACTACAATGAGCAGTTCTTC
-	TRBV2	TRBJ1-1	TRBD1	CASRSDRTGNTEAFF	TGTGCCAGCAGATCCGACCGGACAGGGAACACTGAAGCTTTCTTT
-	TRBV28	TRBJ1-2	-	CASSLAGGYGYTF	TGTGCCAGCAGTTTAGCAGGAGGGTATGGCTACACCTTC
-	TRBV2	TRBJ2-7	TRBD1	CASGTGTGFYEQYF	TGTGCCAGCGGAACCGGGACAGGGTTTTACGAGCAGTACTTC